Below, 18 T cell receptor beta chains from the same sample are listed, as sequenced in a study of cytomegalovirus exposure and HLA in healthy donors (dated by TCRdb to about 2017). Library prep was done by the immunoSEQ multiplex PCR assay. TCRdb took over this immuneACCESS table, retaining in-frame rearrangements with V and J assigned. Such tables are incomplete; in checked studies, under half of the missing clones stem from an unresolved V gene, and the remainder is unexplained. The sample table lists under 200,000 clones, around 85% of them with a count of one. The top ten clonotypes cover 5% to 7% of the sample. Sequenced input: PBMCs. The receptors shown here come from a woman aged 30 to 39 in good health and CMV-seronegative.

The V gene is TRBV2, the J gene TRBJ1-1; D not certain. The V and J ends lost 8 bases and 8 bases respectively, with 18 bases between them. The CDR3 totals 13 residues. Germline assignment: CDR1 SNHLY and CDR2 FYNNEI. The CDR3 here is CASGRGLAAEAFF. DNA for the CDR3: TGTGCCAGCGGTAGAGGACTGGCCGCCGAAGCTTTCTTT.

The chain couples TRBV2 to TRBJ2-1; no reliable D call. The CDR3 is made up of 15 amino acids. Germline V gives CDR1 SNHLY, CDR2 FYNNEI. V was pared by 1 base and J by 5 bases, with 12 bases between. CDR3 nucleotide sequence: TGTGCCAGCAGTGAAGGAGAGTCGGAGAACAATGAGCAGTTCTTC. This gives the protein CASSEGESENNEQFF.

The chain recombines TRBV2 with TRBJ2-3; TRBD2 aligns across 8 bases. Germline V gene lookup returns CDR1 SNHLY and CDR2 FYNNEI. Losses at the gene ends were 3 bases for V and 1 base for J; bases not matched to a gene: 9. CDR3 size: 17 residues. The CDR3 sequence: CASSDQGAGVRTDTQYF. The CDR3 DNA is TGTGCCAGCAGTGATCAGGGAGCGGGGGTGCGCACAGATACGCAGTATTTT.

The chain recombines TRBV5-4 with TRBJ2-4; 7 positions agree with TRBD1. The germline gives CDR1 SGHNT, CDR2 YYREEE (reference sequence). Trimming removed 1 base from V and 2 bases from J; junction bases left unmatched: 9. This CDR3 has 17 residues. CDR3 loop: CASSLPTGTGTKNIQYF. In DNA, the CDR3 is TGTGCCAGCAGCTTGCCGACAGGGACGGGAACCAAAAACATTCAGTACTTC.

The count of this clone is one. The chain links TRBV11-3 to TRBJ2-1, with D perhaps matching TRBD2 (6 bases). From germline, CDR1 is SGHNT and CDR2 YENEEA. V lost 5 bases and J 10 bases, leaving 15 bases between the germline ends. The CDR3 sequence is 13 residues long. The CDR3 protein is CASSRDWRGEQFF. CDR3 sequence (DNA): TGTGCCAGCAGCCGGGACTGGCGAGGGGAGCAGTTCTTC.

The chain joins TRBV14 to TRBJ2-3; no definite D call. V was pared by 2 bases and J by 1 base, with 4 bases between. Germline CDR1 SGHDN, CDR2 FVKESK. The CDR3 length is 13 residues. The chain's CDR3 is CASSQWGTDTQYF. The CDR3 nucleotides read TGTGCCAGCAGCCAATGGGGCACAGATACGCAGTATTTT.

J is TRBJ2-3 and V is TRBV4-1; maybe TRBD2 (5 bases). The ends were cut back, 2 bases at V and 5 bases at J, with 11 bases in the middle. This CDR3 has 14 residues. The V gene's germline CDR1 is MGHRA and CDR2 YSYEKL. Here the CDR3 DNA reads TGCGCCAGCAGCCAATTACAGCGGAGAGATACGCAGTATTTT. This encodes CASSQLQRRDTQYF.

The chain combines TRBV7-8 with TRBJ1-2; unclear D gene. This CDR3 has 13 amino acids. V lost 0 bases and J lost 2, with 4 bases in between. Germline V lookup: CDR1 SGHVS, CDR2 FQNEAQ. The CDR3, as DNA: TGTGCCAGCAGCTTAGCCGGAAACTATGGCTACACCTTC. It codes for CASSLAGNYGYTF.

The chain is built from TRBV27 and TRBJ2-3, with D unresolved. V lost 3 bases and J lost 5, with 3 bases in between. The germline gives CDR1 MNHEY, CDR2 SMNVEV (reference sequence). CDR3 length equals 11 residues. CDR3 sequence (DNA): TGTGCCAGCAGTTTCAGAGATACGCAGTATTTT. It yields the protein CASSFRDTQYF.

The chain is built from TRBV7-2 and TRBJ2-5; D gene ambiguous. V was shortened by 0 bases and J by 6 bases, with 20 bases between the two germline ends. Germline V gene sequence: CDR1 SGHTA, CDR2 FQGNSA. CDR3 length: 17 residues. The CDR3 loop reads CASSLAVGRRAPQTQYF. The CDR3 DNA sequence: TGTGCCAGCAGCTTAGCAGTGGGCAGGAGAGCTCCCCAGACCCAGTACTTC.

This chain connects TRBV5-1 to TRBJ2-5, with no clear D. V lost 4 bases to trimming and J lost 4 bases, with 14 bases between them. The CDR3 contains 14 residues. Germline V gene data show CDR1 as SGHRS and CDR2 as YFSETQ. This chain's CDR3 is CASSPERLGETQYF. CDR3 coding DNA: TGCGCCAGCAGCCCAGAACGGTTGGGAGAGACCCAGTACTTC.

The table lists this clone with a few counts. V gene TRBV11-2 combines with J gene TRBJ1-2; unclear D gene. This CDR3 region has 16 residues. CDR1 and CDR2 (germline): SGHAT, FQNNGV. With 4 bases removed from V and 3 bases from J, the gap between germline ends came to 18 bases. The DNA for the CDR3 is TGTGCCAGCAGCTCCCATAACATCAATGGGGACTATGGCTACACCTTC. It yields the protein CASSSHNINGDYGYTF.

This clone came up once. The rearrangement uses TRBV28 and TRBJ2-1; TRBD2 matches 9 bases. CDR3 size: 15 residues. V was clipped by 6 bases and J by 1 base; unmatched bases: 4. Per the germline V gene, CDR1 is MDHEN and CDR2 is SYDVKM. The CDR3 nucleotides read TGTGCCAGCAGAACCCTAGCGGGGTCCTACAATGAGCAGTTCTTC. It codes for CASRTLAGSYNEQFF.

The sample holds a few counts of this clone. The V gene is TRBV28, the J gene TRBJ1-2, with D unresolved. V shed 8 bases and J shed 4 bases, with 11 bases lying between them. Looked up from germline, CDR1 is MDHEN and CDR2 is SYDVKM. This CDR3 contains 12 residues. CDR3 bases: TGTGCCAGCTCCCCGGAACTCTATGGCTACACCTTC. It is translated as CASSPELYGYTF.

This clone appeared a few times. CDR3 in amino acids: CASTKVPYEQYF. DNA of the CDR3: TGTGCCAGCACGAAAGTCCCCTACGAGCAGTACTTC. The rearrangement joins TRBV6-1 to TRBJ2-7, with D uncertain. V dropped 7 bases and J dropped 2 bases, with 9 bases sitting between them. The CDR3 is 12 residues long. Germline loops: CDR1 MNHNS, CDR2 SASEGT.

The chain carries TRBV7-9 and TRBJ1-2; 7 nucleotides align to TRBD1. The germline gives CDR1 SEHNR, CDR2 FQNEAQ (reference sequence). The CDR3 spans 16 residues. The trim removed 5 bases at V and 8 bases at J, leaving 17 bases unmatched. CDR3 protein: CASSPPPRTGDRGYTF. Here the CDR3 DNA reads TGTGCCAGCAGCCCACCTCCCCGGACAGGAGACCGGGGCTACACCTTC.

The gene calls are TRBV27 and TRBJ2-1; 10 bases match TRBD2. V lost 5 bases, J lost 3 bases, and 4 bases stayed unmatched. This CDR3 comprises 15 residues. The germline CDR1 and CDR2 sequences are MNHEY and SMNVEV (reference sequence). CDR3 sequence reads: CASSPAGGHYNEQFF. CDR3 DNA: TGTGCCAGCAGTCCAGCGGGAGGGCACTACAATGAGCAGTTCTTC.

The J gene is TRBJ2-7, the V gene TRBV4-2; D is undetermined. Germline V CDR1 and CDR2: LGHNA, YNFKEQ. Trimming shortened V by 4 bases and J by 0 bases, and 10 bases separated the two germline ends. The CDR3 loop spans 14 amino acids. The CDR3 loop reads CASSPDPYSYEQYF. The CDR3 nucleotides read TGTGCCAGCAGCCCTGACCCGTACTCCTACGAGCAGTACTTC.